This T cell receptor (beta chain) emerged from a study of blood T cells in healthy people across ages. For the study at large: Template switching retrieved approximately one barcoded beta molecule for each two T cells. Study findings and constraints: Aged donors had fewer naive CD4+ cells and lower diversity than long-lived donors.

Through a sample-barcoded 5' primer and a J-beta primer mix, a second PCR was run for roughly 6 to 11 cycles. Each CDR3 protein gets one entry after TCRdb re-called the 5' RACE reads with MiXCR. The repertoire consists of some 940,000 distinct CDR3 sequences, with roughly 29% occurring once and the leading ten covering about 9.4%. Per-sample yields of isolated PBMCs were at least 6 million. The ends were cut back, 0 bases at V and 5 bases at J, with 16 bases in the middle. The length of the CDR3 is 16 residues. Per germline, CDR1 MNHEY and CDR2 SVGAGI. Remarks on this clonotype: Its antigen is as yet unknown.

These same data were also listed under a study on T cells of mothers and their children. As that report states: When mothers and children were related, their normalized repertoire overlap, which was always slightly higher, did not differ significantly from that of unrelated pairs.

This chain uses TRBV6-5 with TRBJ1-1; possible D gene TRBD1, 5 bases. The sequencing sample was made of blood. This TCR derives from a woman aged 40 to 49 in good health. The CDR3 sequence is CASSYSFGDLGTEAFF. The CDR3, as DNA: TGTGCCAGCAGTTACTCATTCGGGGACCTGGGAACTGAAGCTTTCTTT.